The entry below describes one T cell receptor (beta chain). Per germline, CDR1 MNHNS and CDR2 SASEGT. After removal of 5 bases from V and 0 bases from J, the junction contained 11 bases not matched to a gene. CDR3 length: 18 amino acids. These data are taken from a study of blood T cells in healthy people across ages. With a J-beta primer mix and a sample-barcoded 5' primer, a second PCR ran about 7 to 11 cycles. Each CDR3 protein is one row after TCRdb ran MiXCR on the 5' RACE reads. This table has fewer than 950,000 distinct CDR3 sequences, less than 70% appearing once. The TCR originated in a man of 80 years or more in good health. The chain uses TRBV6-1 and TRBJ2-1; the match to TRBD2 covers 9 bases. Sequenced input: blood. The CDR3 reads CASSPLSPSGTSYNEQFF. CDR3 DNA: TGTGCCAGCAGTCCGCTGTCACCTAGCGGGACCTCCTACAATGAGCAGTTCTTC.